This record concerns one T cell receptor (beta chain) sequence. Its antigen is currently unknown. These data come from a study of response to subunit inactivated influenza vaccine. The study, taken as a whole, reports: The authors suggested that few new T cells are recruited per seasonal influenza vaccination.

TCRdb reanalysed the RT-PCR reads using MiXCR and keeps one entry per CDR3 protein. The sample shows some 850,000 distinct CDR3 sequences, roughly 20% of them seen only once. V was cut by 2 bases and J by 9 bases, with 11 bases left in between. Germline V gene sequence: CDR1 LNHNV, CDR2 YYDKDF (reference sequence). CDR3 size: 13 residues. The sample was PBMCs from blood, taken 5 to 6 days after vaccination. The receptor was derived from a man in his forties or fifties who received an inactivated influenza vaccine. V and J are TRBV15 and TRBJ2-1, with a tentative D call TRBD1 (5 bases). As DNA, the CDR3 is TGTGCCACCAGCAGAATAGGGGCTAGTGAGCAGTTCTTC. Its translation: CATSRIGASEQFF.